The rows below give T cell receptor beta chains drawn from one sample of a study of OX40 agonist ivuxolimab in advanced cancers. Repertoires were generated with immunoSEQ multiplex PCR, while TCRdb's copy carries only in-frame clones and drops some. The sample lists roughly 75,000 clones, around 91% occurring once. The sample in question was CD4+ or CD8+ T cells sorted from blood, obtained in a trial of the OX40 agonist ivuxolimab. Receptors were obtained from an adult with an advanced solid tumor such as melanoma, head and neck, liver or kidney cancer. CDR3s include the opening cysteine and the closing phenylalanine or tryptophan. The order of the fields is CDR3 DNA, CDR3 protein, J gene, V gene, D gene, clone size. D genes are given only for firm matches. Size values are once, few and many counts, or a class for expanded clones, and some rows have none.

CDR3nt: TGTGCCAGCAGTGAAGTACTACCGAGCTCCTACAATGAGCAGTTCTTC
CDR3aa: CASSEVLPSSYNEQFF
j_gene: TRBJ2-1
v_gene: TRBV2
d_gene: NA
abundance: NA

CDR3nt: TGTGCCTGGAGTTCCGGGACAGGACAGCTCTTATCGTGGGGAAACACCATATATTTT
CDR3aa: CAWSSGTGQLLSWGNTIYF
j_gene: TRBJ1-3
v_gene: TRBV30
d_gene: TRBD1
abundance: NA

CDR3nt: TGTGCCATCAGTGAGTCCCCTGGGGGCGCTGGCTACACCTTC
CDR3aa: CAISESPGGAGYTF
j_gene: TRBJ1-2
v_gene: TRBV10-3
d_gene: NA
abundance: NA

CDR3nt: TGCGCCAGCAGCTCAGATGGACAGAGAGATGGCTACACCTTC
CDR3aa: CASSSDGQRDGYTF
j_gene: TRBJ1-2
v_gene: TRBV5-1
d_gene: NA
abundance: NA

CDR3nt: TGCAGCGTTGACTCCGGGGATTACTATGGCTACACCTTC
CDR3aa: CSVDSGDYYGYTF
j_gene: TRBJ1-2
v_gene: TRBV29-1
d_gene: NA
abundance: NA

CDR3nt: TGTGCCAGCAGCCACTATTCGGGCTCTGGGGCCAACGTCCTGACTTTC
CDR3aa: CASSHYSGSGANVLTF
j_gene: TRBJ2-6
v_gene: TRBV7-9
d_gene: NA
abundance: NA

CDR3nt: TGTGCCAGCAGCTCCGGAGGGCCCGAAGCTTTCTTT
CDR3aa: CASSSGGPEAFF
j_gene: TRBJ1-1
v_gene: TRBV5-5
d_gene: NA
abundance: NA

CDR3nt: TGTGCCAGTGGGACACAGACCTACGAGCAGTACTTC
CDR3aa: CASGTQTYEQYF
j_gene: TRBJ2-7
v_gene: TRBV7-9
d_gene: NA
abundance: NA

CDR3nt: TGTGCCAGCAGCCCATGGACTAGCGACGAGACCCAGTACTTC
CDR3aa: CASSPWTSDETQYF
j_gene: TRBJ2-5
v_gene: TRBV9
d_gene: TRBD2
abundance: NA

CDR3nt: TGTGCCAGCAGCTTCACAGGGGAAACCTACGAGCAGTACTTC
CDR3aa: CASSFTGETYEQYF
j_gene: TRBJ2-7
v_gene: TRBV5-4
d_gene: TRBD1
abundance: NA

CDR3nt: TGTGCCAGCAGTTATATGGGACAGTACAATGAGCAGTTCTTC
CDR3aa: CASSYMGQYNEQFF
j_gene: TRBJ2-1
v_gene: TRBV6-6
d_gene: TRBD1
abundance: NA

CDR3nt: TGTGCCAGCAGTTACTCGCACAGTCAGCCCCAGCATTTT
CDR3aa: CASSYSHSQPQHF
j_gene: TRBJ1-5
v_gene: TRBV6-5
d_gene: NA
abundance: NA

CDR3nt: TGTGCCAGCAGCTCGCCTGGCGGGGGTTTCACAGATACGCAGTATTTT
CDR3aa: CASSSPGGGFTDTQYF
j_gene: TRBJ2-3
v_gene: TRBV5-4
d_gene: TRBD2
abundance: NA

CDR3nt: TGTGCCAGTAGTATTCAAGGGTTTAACACTGAAGCTTTCTTT
CDR3aa: CASSIQGFNTEAFF
j_gene: TRBJ1-1
v_gene: TRBV19
d_gene: NA
abundance: NA

CDR3nt: TGTGCCAGCAGCTTTAGAGGGGGAGAGACCCAGTACTTC
CDR3aa: CASSFRGGETQYF
j_gene: TRBJ2-5
v_gene: TRBV11-3
d_gene: NA
abundance: once

CDR3nt: TGTGCCAGCAGACCGACTAGCGGACTCTACAATGAGCAGTTCTTC
CDR3aa: CASRPTSGLYNEQFF
j_gene: TRBJ2-1
v_gene: TRBV2
d_gene: TRBD2
abundance: NA

CDR3nt: TGTGCCAGCAGTTTATACAACGAGCAGTACTTC
CDR3aa: CASSLYNEQYF
j_gene: TRBJ2-7
v_gene: TRBV27
d_gene: NA
abundance: NA

CDR3nt: TGTGCCAGCAGTTTAACCCTAGCGGGGGAGGCAACAGATACGCAGTATTTT
CDR3aa: CASSLTLAGEATDTQYF
j_gene: TRBJ2-3
v_gene: TRBV27
d_gene: TRBD2
abundance: NA

CDR3nt: TGTGCCAGCAGTTTTGGCTCGGGGGGCGTTGGCTACACCTTC
CDR3aa: CASSFGSGGVGYTF
j_gene: TRBJ1-2
v_gene: TRBV28
d_gene: NA
abundance: NA

CDR3nt: TGTGCCAGTAGTCCGGCCTTGAACTATGGCTACACCTTC
CDR3aa: CASSPALNYGYTF
j_gene: TRBJ1-2
v_gene: TRBV19
d_gene: NA
abundance: NA

CDR3nt: TGTGCCAGCAGCTCCATAGCGGGGCTACCCACAGATACGCAGTATTTT
CDR3aa: CASSSIAGLPTDTQYF
j_gene: TRBJ2-3
v_gene: TRBV5-4
d_gene: TRBD2
abundance: NA

CDR3nt: TGTGCCTGGATCATAAGTCCGGGGAATATTGAAGCTTTCTTT
CDR3aa: CAWIISPGNIEAFF
j_gene: TRBJ1-1
v_gene: TRBV30
d_gene: NA
abundance: NA

CDR3nt: TGTGCCAGTAGTATAGCGTCGAGAGGTTTACAGACCCAGTACTTC
CDR3aa: CASSIASRGLQTQYF
j_gene: TRBJ2-5
v_gene: TRBV19
d_gene: NA
abundance: NA

CDR3nt: TGTGCCAGCAGTTACCACTCAGGCAACTCCTACGAGCAGTACTTC
CDR3aa: CASSYHSGNSYEQYF
j_gene: TRBJ2-7
v_gene: TRBV6-5
d_gene: NA
abundance: NA

CDR3nt: TGCGCCAGCAGCCAGGGACAGGGGAAGGACGAGCAGTACTTC
CDR3aa: CASSQGQGKDEQYF
j_gene: TRBJ2-7
v_gene: TRBV4-1
d_gene: TRBD1
abundance: NA

CDR3nt: TGTGCCAGCAGCCGGACGGGGGAGGGCTACAATGAGCAGTTCTTC
CDR3aa: CASSRTGEGYNEQFF
j_gene: TRBJ2-1
v_gene: TRBV7-9
d_gene: TRBD2
abundance: NA

CDR3nt: TGTGCTAGCAGCCTTTCCGAAACCTACGAGCAGTACTTC
CDR3aa: CASSLSETYEQYF
j_gene: TRBJ2-7
v_gene: TRBV7-7
d_gene: NA
abundance: few